This T cell receptor (beta chain) is drawn from a study of T cell responses to AZD1222 COVID-19 vaccine (dated by TCRdb to 2020 to 2022). Broadly, across the study: A total of about 240 trial participants underwent TCR sequencing, of whom around 200 received two doses of AZD1222 and 26 received two doses of the MenACWY control vaccine. Enrollment into the trials was organized by age into subgroups of 18-55, 56-69 and 70-plus years, and those subgroups contained approximately 150, 30 and 60 TCR-sequenced participants, respectively. The paper's findings and limits, for the study overall: Epitopes outside the regions mutated in the B.1.351 and B.1.1.7 variants were reportedly recognized by nearly half of the unique spike-specific TCRs. Most participants were white British and females outnumbered males, and the authors suggested that clonal diversity may have been underestimated. Because no samples from the day 14 peak response were available, repertoires could be characterized only after the peak T cell response. After two AZD1222 doses, spike-specific TCR breadth and depth were significantly higher than at day 0 and than in MenACWY recipients. Conclusions about previously exposed vaccinees were limited because only 5 or 6 AZD1222 recipients were SARS-CoV-2 seropositive at baseline. CD4 TCRs associated with the vaccine covered the entire spike protein, and the dominant responses were in regions 160-218 and 743-854. In the small 56-69-year group, the increase in depth fell short of significance, most likely because of low power.

The meaning of the sample's time point label: baseline before first vaccination. Per the publication, the treatment or condition label means: meningococcal conjugate vaccine given as trial control. The vaccinee samples were drawn from two UK trials, COV001 and COV002, one of which was a single-blind randomized controlled phase 2/3 trial testing AZD1222 (ChAdOx1 nCoV-19) in healthy adults. For TCRbeta chain sequencing, PBMC samples were collected from trial participants at day 0 and at day 28 after the second dose. The CDR3 regions of human TCRbeta chains were subjected to immunosequencing. From the authors' description of their analysis: TCRs in the repertoires were matched against a reference library of SARS-CoV-2-specific TCRs that had been generated with the MIRA antigen-specificity platform. Breadth was defined as the fraction of unique TCRs that were SARS-CoV-2-associated, and depth was defined as the fraction of total T cells that were SARS-CoV-2-associated. Each spike-specific TCR was assigned to its reactive spike region and to a CD4 or CD8 class using the MIRA data. Log10-transformed breadth and depth values were compared by one-way ANOVA with Sidak's multiple comparisons tests. TCRdb took over this immuneACCESS table, retaining in-frame rearrangements with V and J assigned. Such tables are incomplete; in checked studies, under half of the missing clones stem from an unresolved V gene, and the remainder is unexplained. V and J calls and clone size are copied from that table; D and trimming were computed from the DNA. Recorded for this sample are tens of thousands of clones; about 85% of them occurred a single time. The biggest ten clones account for about 20% of the sample.

Including the terminal cysteine and phenylalanine, the CDR3 comprises 18 residues. Only the CDR3 part of the read is kept: 54 bases, read in frame from the first base. Taken from the germline V gene, the CDR1 and CDR2 loops are MDHEN and SYDVKM. The junction shows trimming of 3 bases on V and 3 bases on J, and the gene matches do not reach 12 bases of it. Concerning this clone itself: The specificity of this receptor is unknown. Per-base quality was not reported, and no clone a single base away is much larger than it.

The TCR sequence derives from an adult in good health. Here the chain combines TRBV28 and TRBJ2-3, with TRBD2 identical over 10 junction bases. The sample was peripheral blood, taken on day 0 of MenACWY control vaccination. Here the CDR3 is given as CASSLGSRGSGRTDTQYF. The DNA is TGTGCCAGCAGTTTGGGGAGTCGTGGTAGCGGGAGGACAGATACGCAGTATTTT. Here the CDR3 is joined to the reference TRBV28 and TRBJ2-3 genes, and the full variable domain is: DVKVTQSSRYLVKRTGEKVFLECVQDMDHENMFWYRQDPGLGLRLIYFSYDVKMKEKGDIPEGYSVSREKKERFSLILESASTNQTSMYLCASSLGSRGSGRTDTQYFGPGTRLTVL.